This passage covers 20 T cell receptor beta chains from one sample sequenced in a study of T cell changes during pregnancy in multiple sclerosis. Assay: immunoSEQ multiplex PCR; the TCRdb copy retains only in-frame clones and omits some. The table includes tens of thousands of clones, 90% to 95% detected once. The sample consisted of peripheral blood, taken after pregnancy. These receptors all stem from a female donor with multiple sclerosis, enrolled in a pregnancy study.

This chain links TRBV25-1 with TRBJ1-1; D unclear. The CDR3 totals 14 residues. V dropped 2 bases and J dropped 2 bases, with 9 bases sitting between them. The germline V gene encodes CDR1 MGHDK and CDR2 SYGVNS. CDR3 DNA: TGTGCCAGCAGTGAAGGGCAGAGAAACACTGAAGCTTTCTTT. This encodes CASSEGQRNTEAFF.

This clone appeared once. The chain is built from TRBV2 and TRBJ1-5, with no clear D. V was trimmed by 4 bases and J by 4 bases, leaving 11 bases between them. The CDR3 consists of 14 residues. Per the germline V gene, CDR1 is SNHLY and CDR2 is FYNNEI. CDR3 bases: TGTGCCAGCAGTGTCTGGCCGTTAAATCAGCCCCAGCATTTT. Translating gives CASSVWPLNQPQHF.

This chain links TRBV19 with TRBJ2-5; possible D gene TRBD2, 6 bases. The length of the CDR3 is 13 residues. Germline CDR1 and CDR2: LNHDA and SQIVND (reference sequence). V was pared by 8 bases and J by 5 bases, with 15 bases between. For the CDR3, the DNA is TGTGCCAGTCGTCGGGAGTCCGGGGAGACCCAGTACTTC. Its protein product is CASRRESGETQYF.

The rearrangement links TRBV4-3 to TRBJ2-5, with 9 bases lining up with TRBD2. The CDR3 contains 16 residues. V was pared by 2 bases and J by 13 bases, with 17 bases of the junction left unmatched. Germline assignment: CDR1 LGHNA and CDR2 YSLEER. The CDR3 region is CASSQSHFFAGGQPYF. CDR3 DNA: TGCGCCAGCAGCCAATCCCACTTTTTTGCGGGAGGGCAGCCGTACTTC.

J is TRBJ1-6 and V is TRBV2; 9 bases align to TRBD1. V shed 6 bases, J shed 8 bases, and the junction held 5 bases outside the gene matches. Germline V gene data show CDR1 as SNHLY and CDR2 as FYNNEI. The CDR3 extends over 14 amino acids. CDR3 DNA sequence: TGTGCCAGCAGAGGACAGGGGTTGGATTCACCCCTCCACTTT. Translation: CASRGQGLDSPLHF.

This chain uses TRBV6-1 with TRBJ2-7; 8 bases match TRBD2. The V gene end was trimmed by 8 bases and the J gene end by 6 bases; junction bases not matched to a gene: 9. The germline V gene has CDR1 MNHNS and CDR2 SASEGT. The CDR3 sequence is 13 residues long. CDR3 coding DNA: TGTGCCAGCCGGAGTACGGGGGGGCTCGAGCAGTACTTC. Translating gives CASRSTGGLEQYF.

V gene TRBV7-2 combines with J gene TRBJ1-2, with 8 nucleotides matching TRBD1. The CDR3 extends over 14 amino acids. Germline V gene sequence: CDR1 SGHTA, CDR2 FQGNSA. The V gene end was trimmed by 6 bases and the J gene end by 5 bases; junction bases not matched to a gene: 8. CDR3 region: CASSATGVGYGYTF. In DNA form, the CDR3 reads TGTGCCAGCAGTGCGACAGGGGTGGGGTATGGCTACACCTTC. The full variable domain, its missing parts supplied by reference TRBV7-2 and TRBJ1-2, is GAGVSQSPSNKVTEKGKDVELRCDPISGHTALYWYRQSLGQGLEFLIYFQGNSAPDKSGLPSDRFSAERTGGSVSTLTIQRTQQEDSAVYLCASSATGVGYGYTFGSGTRLTVV.

V usage is TRBV7-9 and J usage is TRBJ1-2, with 7 bases matching TRBD1. In germline, CDR1 is SEHNR, CDR2 FQNEAQ (reference sequence). J lost 0 bases, V lost 1 base, and 2 bases had no gene match. The CDR3 length is 15 residues. CDR3 bases: TGTGCCAGCAGCTTAGTAGGGGGCGCTAACTATGGCTACACCTTC. Amino acids: CASSLVGGANYGYTF.

CDR3 loop: CASSLYGQGSVKGYTF. CDR3 bases: TGTGCCAGCAGCTTGTATGGCCAGGGGTCGGTGAAGGGCTACACCTTC. The chain couples TRBV5-6 to TRBJ1-2; D is perhaps TRBD1 (6 bases). From germline, CDR1 is SGHDT and CDR2 YYEEEE. Deletions cut 1 base from V and 8 bases from J, with 21 bases between. The CDR3 is 16 residues long.

The rearrangement uses TRBV11-2 and TRBJ2-1, with TRBD1 as a possible D gene (6 bases). Germline V gives CDR1 SGHAT, CDR2 FQNNGV. This CDR3 contains 13 residues. V shed 9 bases and J shed 6 bases, with 15 bases lying between them. The CDR3 reads CASRATGGNEQFF. CDR3 nucleotide sequence: TGTGCCAGTAGGGCGACAGGCGGCAATGAGCAGTTCTTC.

The rearrangement joins TRBV18 to TRBJ2-5, with 7 nucleotides matching TRBD1. Germline V gives CDR1 KGHSH, CDR2 LQKENI. J gave up 2 bases and V 5 bases, and 11 bases lay outside the gene matches. This CDR3 is built from 16 residues. The CDR3 DNA is TGTGCCAGCTCAAAAACGACGCCGGGACAGCAAGAGACCCAGTACTTC. Translating it yields CASSKTTPGQQETQYF.

The table lists this clone with a count of one. The V gene is TRBV7-8, the J gene TRBJ2-1, with 7 bases that match TRBD1. The V and J ends lost 3 bases and 0 bases, in that order; junction bases with no gene match: 5. Per germline, CDR1 SGHVS and CDR2 FQNEAQ. The CDR3 runs 16 residues. The CDR3 loop reads CASSFDTGASYNEQFF. CDR3 nucleotide sequence: TGTGCCAGCAGCTTCGACACAGGGGCCTCCTACAATGAGCAGTTCTTC. Using reference TRBV7-8 and TRBJ2-1 for the parts outside the CDR3, the full variable domain is GAGVSQSPRYKVAKRGQDVALRCDPISGHVSLFWYQQALGQGPEFLTYFQNEAQLDKSGLPSDRFFAERPEGSVSTLKIQRTQQEDSAVYLCASSFDTGASYNEQFFGPGTRLTVL.

This clone was observed once. The J gene is TRBJ2-7, the V gene TRBV5-5, with TRBD1 matching 8 bases. CDR1 and CDR2 (germline): SGHKS, YYEKEE (reference sequence). CDR3 length: 14 amino acids. J gave up 6 bases and V 4 bases, and 9 bases lay outside the gene matches. For the CDR3, the DNA is TGTGCCAGCAGCGGGGACAGGTCAACCCTCGAGCAGTACTTC. It is translated as CASSGDRSTLEQYF.

The chain recombines TRBV28 with TRBJ2-1, with 9 bases lining up with TRBD2. The CDR3 consists of 16 residues. The J segment lost 8 bases and the V segment lost 4 bases, leaving 12 bases of the junction unmatched. Germline CDR1 is MDHEN and CDR2 is SYDVKM. The CDR3 sequence is CASSSSGTVLIHEQFF. The DNA of the CDR3 is TGTGCCAGCAGTTCTAGCGGGACGGTCCTAATCCATGAGCAGTTCTTC.

This chain uses TRBV4-3 with TRBJ1-2; D is unresolved. Germline lookup yields CDR1 LGHNA and CDR2 YSLEER. This CDR3 spans 13 amino acids. V lost 2 bases and J lost 5, with 9 bases in between. The CDR3 coding sequence is TGCGCCAGCAGCCAAAGCCCAGGTTATGGCTACACCTTC. Its protein product is CASSQSPGYGYTF.

The rearrangement uses TRBV5-1 and TRBJ2-5; TRBD2 matches at 9 bases. CDR3 size: 17 residues. Germline trimming cut 1 base from V and 5 bases from J; bases unmatched to any gene: 12. The germline CDR1 and CDR2 sequences are SGHRS and YFSETQ. The chain's CDR3 is CASSLSVAGGPGETQYF. In DNA, the CDR3 is TGCGCCAGCAGCTTGAGTGTCGCGGGAGGGCCTGGGGAGACCCAGTACTTC.

This chain connects TRBV21-1 to TRBJ1-5; TRBD1 was called by the table and not checked on the DNA. TRBV21-1 is a pseudogene locus. The CDR3 totals 16 residues. CDR3 region: CASSATGGADNQPQHF. CDR3 coding DNA: TGTGCCAGCAGCGCGACAGGGGGTGCTGACAATCAGCCCCAGCATTTT.

This chain joins TRBV5-1 and TRBJ2-3; the D gene is possibly TRBD2 (6 bases). This CDR3 comprises 15 residues. The V gene's germline CDR1 is SGHRS and CDR2 YFSETQ. V dropped 2 bases and J dropped 2 bases, with 12 bases sitting between them. CDR3 loop: CASSLLALNTDTQYF. The CDR3 region has the DNA TGCGCCAGCAGCTTACTAGCCCTAAACACAGATACGCAGTATTTT. The variable domain in full, with the rest retrieved from reference TRBV5-1 and TRBJ2-3, is KAGVTQTPRYLIKTRGQQVTLSCSPISGHRSVSWYQQTPGQGLQFLFEYFSETQRNKGNFPGRFSGRQFSNSRSEMNVSTLELGDSALYLCASSLLALNTDTQYFGPGTRLTVL.

The chain joins TRBV5-6 to TRBJ2-4; 7 positions match TRBD1. This CDR3 has 14 amino acids. Germline-derived CDR1 and CDR2 are SGHDT and YYEEEE. With V trimmed by 4 bases and J by 9 bases, 10 bases remained unmatched. The CDR3 is CASSPGQRNTIQYF. The CDR3 DNA is TGTGCCAGCAGCCCGGGACAGCGCAATACCATTCAGTACTTC.

The J gene is TRBJ2-7, the V gene TRBV5-5; 9 bases align to TRBD1. CDR1 SGHKS and CDR2 YYEKEE come from the germline V gene (reference sequence). The CDR3 length is 17 residues. After removal of 1 base from V and 5 bases from J, the junction contained 13 bases not matched to a gene. DNA for the CDR3: TGTGCCAGCAGCTTGAGGGGAGCCGGGACAGGGTCGGACGAGCAGTACTTC. Encoded protein: CASSLRGAGTGSDEQYF. Supplemented by reference TRBV5-5 and TRBJ2-7, the full variable domain reads DAGVTQSPTHLIKTRGQQVTLRCSPISGHKSVSWYQQVLGQGPQFIFQYYEKEERGRGNFPDRFSARQFPNYSSELNVNALLLGDSALYLCASSLRGAGTGSDEQYFGPGTRLTVT.